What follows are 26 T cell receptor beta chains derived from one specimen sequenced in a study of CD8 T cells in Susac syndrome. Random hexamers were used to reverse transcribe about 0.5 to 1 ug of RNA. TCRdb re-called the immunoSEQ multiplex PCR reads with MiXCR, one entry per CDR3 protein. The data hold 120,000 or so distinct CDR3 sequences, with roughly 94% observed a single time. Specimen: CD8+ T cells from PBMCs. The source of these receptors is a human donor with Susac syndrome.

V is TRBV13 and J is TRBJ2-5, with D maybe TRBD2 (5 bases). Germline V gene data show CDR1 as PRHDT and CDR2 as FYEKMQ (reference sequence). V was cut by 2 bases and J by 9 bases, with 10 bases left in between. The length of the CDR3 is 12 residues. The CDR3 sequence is CASSLQRSAQYF. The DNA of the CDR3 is TGTGCCAGCAGCTTACAGCGGAGTGCCCAGTACTTC.

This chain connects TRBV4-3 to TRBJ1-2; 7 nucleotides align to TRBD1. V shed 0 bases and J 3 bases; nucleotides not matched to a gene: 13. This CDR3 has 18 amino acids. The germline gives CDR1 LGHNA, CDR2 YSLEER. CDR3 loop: CASSQDYQGEAFDYGYTF. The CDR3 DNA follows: TGCGCCAGCAGCCAAGATTACCAGGGGGAGGCCTTTGACTATGGCTACACCTTC.

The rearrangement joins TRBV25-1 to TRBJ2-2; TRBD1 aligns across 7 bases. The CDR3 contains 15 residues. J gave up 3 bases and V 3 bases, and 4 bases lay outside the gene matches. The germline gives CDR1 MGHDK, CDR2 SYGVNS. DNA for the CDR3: TGTGCCAGCAGTGATTTCGACAGGGACACCGGGGAGCTGTTTTTT. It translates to CASSDFDRDTGELFF.

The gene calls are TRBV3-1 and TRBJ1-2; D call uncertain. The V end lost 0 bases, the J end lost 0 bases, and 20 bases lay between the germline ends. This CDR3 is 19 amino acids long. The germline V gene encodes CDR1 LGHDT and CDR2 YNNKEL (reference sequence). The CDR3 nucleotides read TGTGCCAGCAGCCAAGAAGTGGCCGGTGGAGGTTGGTCTAACTATGGCTACACCTTC. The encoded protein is CASSQEVAGGGWSNYGYTF.

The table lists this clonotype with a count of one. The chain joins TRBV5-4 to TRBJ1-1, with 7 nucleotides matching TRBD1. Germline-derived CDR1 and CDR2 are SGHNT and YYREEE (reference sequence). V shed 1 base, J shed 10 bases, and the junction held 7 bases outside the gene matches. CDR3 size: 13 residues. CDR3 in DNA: TGTGCCAGCAGCTTGTCAGACAGGGACCGAGCTTTCTTT. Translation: CASSLSDRDRAFF.

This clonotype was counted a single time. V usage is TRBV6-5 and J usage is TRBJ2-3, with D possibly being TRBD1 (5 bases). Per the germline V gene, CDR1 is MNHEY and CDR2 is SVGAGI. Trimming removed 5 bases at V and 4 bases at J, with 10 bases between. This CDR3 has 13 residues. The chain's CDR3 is CASSMAGSDTQYF. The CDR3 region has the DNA TGTGCCAGCAGTATGGCAGGGTCAGATACGCAGTATTTT.

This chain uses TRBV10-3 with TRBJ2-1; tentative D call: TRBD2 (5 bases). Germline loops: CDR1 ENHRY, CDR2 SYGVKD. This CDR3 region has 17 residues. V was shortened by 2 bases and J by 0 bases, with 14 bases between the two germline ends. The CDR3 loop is CAISEGLTGASYNEQFF. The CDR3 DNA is TGTGCCATCAGTGAGGGACTGACTGGCGCCTCCTACAATGAGCAGTTCTTC.

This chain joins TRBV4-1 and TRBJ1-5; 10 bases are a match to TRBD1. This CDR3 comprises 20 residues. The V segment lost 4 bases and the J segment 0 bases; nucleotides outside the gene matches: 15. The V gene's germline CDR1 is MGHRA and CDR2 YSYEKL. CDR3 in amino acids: CASSRSGDRGPGGSNQPQHF. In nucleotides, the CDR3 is TGCGCCAGCAGCCGATCGGGGGACAGGGGACCCGGGGGTAGCAATCAGCCCCAGCATTTT.

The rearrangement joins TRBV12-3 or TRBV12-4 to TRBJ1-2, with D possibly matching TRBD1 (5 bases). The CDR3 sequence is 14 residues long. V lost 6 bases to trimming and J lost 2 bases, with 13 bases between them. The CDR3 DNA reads TGTGCCAGCAGATCAGGGTGGACGAACTATGGCTACACCTTC. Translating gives CASRSGWTNYGYTF.

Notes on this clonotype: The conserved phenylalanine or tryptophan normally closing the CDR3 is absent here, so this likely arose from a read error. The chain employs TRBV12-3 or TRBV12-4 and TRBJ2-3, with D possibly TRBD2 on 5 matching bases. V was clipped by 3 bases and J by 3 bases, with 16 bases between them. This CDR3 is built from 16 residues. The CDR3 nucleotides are TGTGCCAGCAGTTTGTTGGCACCGGGGTCGACAGATACGCAGTATTCT. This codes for CASSLLAPGSTDTQYS.

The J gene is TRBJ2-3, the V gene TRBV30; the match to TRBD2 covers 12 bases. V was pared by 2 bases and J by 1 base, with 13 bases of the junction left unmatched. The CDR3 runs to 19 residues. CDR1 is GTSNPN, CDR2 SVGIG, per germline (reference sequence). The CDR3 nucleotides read TGTGCCTGGAGTACAAAGACTAGCGGGGGCCTCGGGGGCACAGATACGCAGTATTTT. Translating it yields CAWSTKTSGGLGGTDTQYF. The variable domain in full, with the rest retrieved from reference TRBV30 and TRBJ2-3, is SQTIHQWPATLVQPVGSPLSLECTVEGTSNPNLYWYRQAAGRGLQLLFYSVGIGQISSEVPQNLSASRPQDRQFILSSKKLLLSDSGFYLCAWSTKTSGGLGGTDTQYFGPGTRLTVL.

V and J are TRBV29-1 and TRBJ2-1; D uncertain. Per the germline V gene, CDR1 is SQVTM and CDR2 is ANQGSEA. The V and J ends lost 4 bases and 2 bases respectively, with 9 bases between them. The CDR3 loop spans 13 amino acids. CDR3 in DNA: TGCAGCGTTGTTTCGCCTACCTACAATGAGCAGTTCTTC. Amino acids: CSVVSPTYNEQFF.

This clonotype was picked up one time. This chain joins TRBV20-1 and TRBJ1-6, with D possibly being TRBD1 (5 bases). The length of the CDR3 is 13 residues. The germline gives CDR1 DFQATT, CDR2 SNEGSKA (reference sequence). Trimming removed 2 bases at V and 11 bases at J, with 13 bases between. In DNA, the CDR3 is TGCAGTGCTAGAACGGGGGAGGGAGCACCCCTCCACTTT. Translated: CSARTGEGAPLHF.

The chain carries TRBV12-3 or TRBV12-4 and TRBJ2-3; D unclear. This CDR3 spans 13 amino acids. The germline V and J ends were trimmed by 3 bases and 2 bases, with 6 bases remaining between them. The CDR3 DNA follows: TGTGCCAGCAGTTTTTCCCTCACAGATACGCAGTATTTT. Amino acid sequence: CASSFSLTDTQYF.

The CDR3 loop reads CASSQEGGQGGYEQYF. CDR3 nucleotide sequence: TGCGCCAGCAGCCAAGAGGGGGGACAGGGGGGGTACGAGCAGTACTTC. The V gene is TRBV4-1, the J gene TRBJ2-7; 11 nucleotides match TRBD1. From germline, CDR1 is MGHRA and CDR2 YSYEKL. V shed 0 bases, J shed 4 bases, and the junction held 5 bases outside the gene matches. The CDR3 has 16 residues.

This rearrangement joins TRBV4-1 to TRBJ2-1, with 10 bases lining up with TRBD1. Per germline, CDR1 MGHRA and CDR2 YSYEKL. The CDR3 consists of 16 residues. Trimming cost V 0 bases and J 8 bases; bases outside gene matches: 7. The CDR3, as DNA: TGCGCCAGCAGCCAAGAGGGACAGGGGTTGTTCGATGAGCAGTTCTTC. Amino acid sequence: CASSQEGQGLFDEQFF.

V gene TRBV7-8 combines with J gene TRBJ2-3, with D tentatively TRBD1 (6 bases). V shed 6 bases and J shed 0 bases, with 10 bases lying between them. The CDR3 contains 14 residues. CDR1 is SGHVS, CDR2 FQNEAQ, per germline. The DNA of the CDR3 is TGTGCCAGCAGGCGACAGGTCAGCACAGATACGCAGTATTTT. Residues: CASRRQVSTDTQYF.

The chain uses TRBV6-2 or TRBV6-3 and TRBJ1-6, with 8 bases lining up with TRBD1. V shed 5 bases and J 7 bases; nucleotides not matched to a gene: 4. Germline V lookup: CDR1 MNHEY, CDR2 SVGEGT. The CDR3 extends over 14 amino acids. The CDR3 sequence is CASSSRQGNSPLHF. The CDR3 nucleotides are TGTGCCAGCAGTAGTCGACAGGGGAATTCACCCCTCCACTTT.

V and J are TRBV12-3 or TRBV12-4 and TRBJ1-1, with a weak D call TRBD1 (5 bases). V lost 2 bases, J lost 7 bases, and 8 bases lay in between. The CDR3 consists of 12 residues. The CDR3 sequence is CASSLPGLEAFF. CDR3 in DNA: TGTGCCAGCAGTTTACCGGGACTTGAAGCTTTCTTT.

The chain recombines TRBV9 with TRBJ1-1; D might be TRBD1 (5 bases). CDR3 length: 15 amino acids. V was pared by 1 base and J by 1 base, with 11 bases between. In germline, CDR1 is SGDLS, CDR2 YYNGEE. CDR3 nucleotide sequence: TGTGCCAGCAGCGTACAGGGAGCCCCGAACACTGAAGCTTTCTTT. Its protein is CASSVQGAPNTEAFF.

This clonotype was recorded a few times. CDR3 region: CSVSGQGHEQYF. In DNA, the CDR3 is TGCAGCGTTTCCGGGCAGGGCCACGAGCAGTACTTC. This rearrangement joins TRBV29-1 to TRBJ2-7; maybe TRBD1 (5 bases). Germline values: CDR1 SQVTM, CDR2 ANQGSEA. V dropped 5 bases and J dropped 5 bases, with 13 bases sitting between them. The CDR3 contains 12 residues.

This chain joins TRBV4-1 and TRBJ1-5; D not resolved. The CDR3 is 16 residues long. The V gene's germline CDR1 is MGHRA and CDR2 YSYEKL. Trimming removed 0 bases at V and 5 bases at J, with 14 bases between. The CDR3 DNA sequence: TGCGCCAGCAGCCAAGAAAGGTCAAGGTGGGATCAGCCCCAGCATTTT. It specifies CASSQERSRWDQPQHF.

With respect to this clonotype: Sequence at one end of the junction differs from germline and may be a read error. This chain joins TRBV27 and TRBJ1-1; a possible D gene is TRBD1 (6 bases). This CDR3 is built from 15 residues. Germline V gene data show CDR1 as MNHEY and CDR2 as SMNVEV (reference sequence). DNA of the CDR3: TGTGCCAGCAGTCTATCGGGACAAGCGAACACTGAAGCTTTCTTT. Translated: CASSLSGQANTEAFF.

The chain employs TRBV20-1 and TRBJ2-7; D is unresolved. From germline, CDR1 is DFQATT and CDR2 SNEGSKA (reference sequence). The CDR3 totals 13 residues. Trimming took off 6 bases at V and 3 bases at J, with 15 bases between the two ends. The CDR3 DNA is TGCAGTGCCCGGAACGTTCCGGACTACGAGCAGTACTTC. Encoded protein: CSARNVPDYEQYF.

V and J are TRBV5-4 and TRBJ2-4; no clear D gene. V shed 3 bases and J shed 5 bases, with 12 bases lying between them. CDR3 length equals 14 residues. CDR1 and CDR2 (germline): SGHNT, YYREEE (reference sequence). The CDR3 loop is CASSSPDSQNIQYF. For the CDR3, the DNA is TGTGCCAGCAGCTCCCCCGACTCGCAAAACATTCAGTACTTC.

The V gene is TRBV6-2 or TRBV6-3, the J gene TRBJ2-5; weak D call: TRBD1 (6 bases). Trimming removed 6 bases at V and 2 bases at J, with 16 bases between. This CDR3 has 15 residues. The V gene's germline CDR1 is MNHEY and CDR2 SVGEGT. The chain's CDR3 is CASSETPGEQETQYF. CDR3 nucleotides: TGTGCCAGCAGCGAAACACCAGGGGAACAAGAGACCCAGTACTTC.